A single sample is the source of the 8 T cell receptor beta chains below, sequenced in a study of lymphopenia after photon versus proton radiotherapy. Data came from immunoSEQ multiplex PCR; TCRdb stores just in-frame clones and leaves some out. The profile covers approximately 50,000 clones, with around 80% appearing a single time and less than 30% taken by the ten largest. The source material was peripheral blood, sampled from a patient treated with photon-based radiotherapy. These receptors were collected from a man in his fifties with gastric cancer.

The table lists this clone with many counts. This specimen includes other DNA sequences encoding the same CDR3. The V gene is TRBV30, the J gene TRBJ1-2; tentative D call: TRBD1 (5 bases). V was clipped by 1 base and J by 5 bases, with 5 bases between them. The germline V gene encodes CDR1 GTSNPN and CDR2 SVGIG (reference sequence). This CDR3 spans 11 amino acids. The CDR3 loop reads CAWSGTYGYTF. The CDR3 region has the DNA TGTGCCTGGAGTGGGACATATGGCTACACCTTC.

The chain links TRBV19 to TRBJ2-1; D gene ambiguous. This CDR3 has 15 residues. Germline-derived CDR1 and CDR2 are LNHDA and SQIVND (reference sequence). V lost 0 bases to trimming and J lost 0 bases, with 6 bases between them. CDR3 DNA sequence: TGTGCCAGTAGTATAGATACCCTCTCCTACAATGAGCAGTTCTTC. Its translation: CASSIDTLSYNEQFF.

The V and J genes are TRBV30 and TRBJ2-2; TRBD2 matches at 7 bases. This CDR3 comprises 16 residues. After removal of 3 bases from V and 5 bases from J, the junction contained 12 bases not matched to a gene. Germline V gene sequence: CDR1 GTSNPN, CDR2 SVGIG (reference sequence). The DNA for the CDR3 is TGTGCCTGGAGGTTGAGCTGGGGAGGGCAAACCGGGGAGCTGTTTTTT. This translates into CAWRLSWGGQTGELFF.

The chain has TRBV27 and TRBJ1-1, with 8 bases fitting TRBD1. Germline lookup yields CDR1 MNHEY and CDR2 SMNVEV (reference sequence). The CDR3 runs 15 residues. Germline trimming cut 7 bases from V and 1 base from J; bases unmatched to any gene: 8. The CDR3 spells CASKIMDRANTEAFF. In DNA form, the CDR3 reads TGTGCCAGCAAAATAATGGACAGGGCGAACACTGAAGCTTTCTTT.

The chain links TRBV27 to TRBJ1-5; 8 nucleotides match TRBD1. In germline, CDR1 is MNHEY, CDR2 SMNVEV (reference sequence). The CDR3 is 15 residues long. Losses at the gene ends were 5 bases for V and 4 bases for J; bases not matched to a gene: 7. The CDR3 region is CASSADRVRNQPQHF. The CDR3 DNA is TGTGCCAGCAGTGCGGACAGGGTACGGAATCAGCCCCAGCATTTT.

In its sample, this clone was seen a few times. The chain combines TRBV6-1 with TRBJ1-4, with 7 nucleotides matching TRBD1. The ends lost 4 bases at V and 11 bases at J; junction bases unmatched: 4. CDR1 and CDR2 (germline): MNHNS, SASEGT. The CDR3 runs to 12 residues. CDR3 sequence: CASSATGLKLFF. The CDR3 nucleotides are TGTGCCAGCAGTGCGACAGGGCTCAAACTGTTTTTT.

The CDR3 reads CASSLIAGVNYAGELFF. CDR3 in DNA: TGTGCCAGCAGCTTGATAGCGGGAGTGAATTATGCCGGGGAGCTGTTTTTT. The chain employs TRBV5-5 and TRBJ2-2; TRBD2 agrees at 9 bases. Trimming took 1 base from V and 6 from J; bases not matched to a gene: 10. CDR1 is SGHKS and CDR2 is YYEKEE in the germline V gene (reference sequence). The CDR3 is 17 amino acids.

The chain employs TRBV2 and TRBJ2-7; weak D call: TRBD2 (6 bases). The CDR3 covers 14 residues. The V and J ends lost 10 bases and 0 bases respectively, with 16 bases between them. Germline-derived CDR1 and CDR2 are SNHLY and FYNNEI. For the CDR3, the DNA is TGTGCCATGCTCAGGGAGGCCAGCTCCTACGAGCAGTACTTC. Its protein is CAMLREASSYEQYF.